The clone carrying this T cell receptor beta chain was observed a single time. The sample comes from a study of shared T cell receptors in the human thymus. Some clones are missing from TCRdb's copy, which holds only in-frame ones; the method was immunoSEQ multiplex PCR. The table records 500,000 to 550,000 clones, approximately 80% of them present only once. The CDR3 covers 16 residues. Germline V lookup: CDR1 LGHNA, CDR2 YSLEER. With 0 bases clipped from V and 6 bases from J, the junction kept 8 bases outside the gene matches. Another study also made use of these data, one on human thymus T cells. From that second work: Donors were healthy Finnish babies undergoing corrective operations for congenital heart defects.

Sequencing was performed on thymocytes. The sequence was collected from a boy less than two years old with a congenital heart defect. The chain is built from TRBV4-3 and TRBJ1-1; 9 bases fit TRBD1. The CDR3 coding sequence is TGCGCCAGCAGCCAAGATTGGACAGGGGTGGGGGCTGAAGCTTTCTTT. It codes for CASSQDWTGVGAEAFF.